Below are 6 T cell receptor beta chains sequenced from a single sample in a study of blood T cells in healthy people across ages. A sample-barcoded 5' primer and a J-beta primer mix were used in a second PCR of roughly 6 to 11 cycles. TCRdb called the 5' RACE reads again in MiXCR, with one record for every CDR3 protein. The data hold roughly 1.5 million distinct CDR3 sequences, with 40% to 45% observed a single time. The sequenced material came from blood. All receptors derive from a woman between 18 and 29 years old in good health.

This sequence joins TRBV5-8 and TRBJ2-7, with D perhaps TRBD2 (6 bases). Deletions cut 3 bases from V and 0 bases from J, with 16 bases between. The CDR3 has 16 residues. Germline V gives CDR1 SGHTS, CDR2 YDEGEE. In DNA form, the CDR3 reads TGTGCCAGCAGCTGGGGGACTGGCGGTGACTCCTACGAGCAGTACTTC. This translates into CASSWGTGGDSYEQYF. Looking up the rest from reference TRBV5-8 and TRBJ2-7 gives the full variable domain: EAGVTQSPTHLIKTRGQQATLRCSPISGHTSVYWYQQALGLGLQFLLWYDEGEERNRGNFPPRFSGRQFPNYSSELNVNALELEDSALYLCASSWGTGGDSYEQYFGPGTRLTVT.

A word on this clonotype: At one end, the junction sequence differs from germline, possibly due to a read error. DNA of the CDR3: TGTGCCAGCAGCCCCCGGACTAGAGCCAACAATGGGCAGTTCTTC. Translating it yields CASSPRTRANNGQFF. The chain links TRBV7-2 to TRBJ2-1, with 7 positions matching TRBD2. The CDR3 extends over 15 amino acids. From germline, CDR1 is SGHTA and CDR2 FQGNSA.

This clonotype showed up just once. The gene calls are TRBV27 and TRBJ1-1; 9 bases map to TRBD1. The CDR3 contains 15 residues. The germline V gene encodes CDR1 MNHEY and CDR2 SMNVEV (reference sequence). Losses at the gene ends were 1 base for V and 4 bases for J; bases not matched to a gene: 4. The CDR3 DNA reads TGTGCCAGCAGTTTATATGGACAGGGGCTCACTGAAGCTTTCTTT. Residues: CASSLYGQGLTEAFF.

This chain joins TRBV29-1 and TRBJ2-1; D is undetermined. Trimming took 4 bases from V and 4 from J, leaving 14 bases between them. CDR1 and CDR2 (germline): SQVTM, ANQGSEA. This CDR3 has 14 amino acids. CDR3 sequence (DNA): TGCAGCGTTGGCTCCACCTCCCTATACAATGAGCAGTTCTTC. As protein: CSVGSTSLYNEQFF.

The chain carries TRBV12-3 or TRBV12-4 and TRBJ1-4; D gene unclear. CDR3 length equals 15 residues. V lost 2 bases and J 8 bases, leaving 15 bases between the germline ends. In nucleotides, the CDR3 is TGTGCCAGCAGTTTATCCCCCGGAACCCGGGAAAAACTGTTTTTT. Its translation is CASSLSPGTREKLFF.

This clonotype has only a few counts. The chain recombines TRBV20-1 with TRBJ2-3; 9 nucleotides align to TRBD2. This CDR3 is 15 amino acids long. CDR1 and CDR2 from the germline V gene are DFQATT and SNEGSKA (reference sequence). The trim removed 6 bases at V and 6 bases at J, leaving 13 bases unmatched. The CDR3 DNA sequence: TGCAGTGCCAATAAGGCAGCGGGAGGTCCGGATACGCAGTATTTT. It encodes CSANKAAGGPDTQYF.